These 4 T cell receptor beta chains were sequenced from one sample in a study of blood T cell repertoires in COVID-19. The data were produced by immunoSEQ multiplex PCR, yet TCRdb's version contains in-frame clones alone and is incomplete. The data contain just over 95,000 clones, roughly 80% of them singletons. Sequencing input: peripheral blood. The receptors originated from a man of 80 years or more with acute or convalescent COVID-19.

This chain connects TRBV5-1 to TRBJ2-2; a weak D match, TRBD1 (6 bases). V was cut by 4 bases and J by 7 bases, with 17 bases left in between. CDR3 length: 15 residues. In germline, CDR1 is SGHRS, CDR2 YFSETQ. The CDR3: CASSAPGTSHGELFF. The CDR3 nucleotides are TGCGCCAGCAGCGCCCCCGGGACATCTCACGGGGAGCTGTTTTTT. Complete variable domain (other parts from reference TRBV5-1 and TRBJ2-2): KAGVTQTPRYLIKTRGQQVTLSCSPISGHRSVSWYQQTPGQGLQFLFEYFSETQRNKGNFPGRFSGRQFSNSRSEMNVSTLELGDSALYLCASSAPGTSHGELFFGEGSRLTVL.

The V and J genes are TRBV7-8 and TRBJ1-5, with D possibly being TRBD1 (5 bases). The CDR3 has 14 residues. Trimming stripped 3 bases from V and 5 bases from J, with 11 bases between. Per the germline V gene, CDR1 is SGHVS and CDR2 is FQNEAQ. CDR3 nucleotides: TGTGCCAGCAGCTTCCAGGGATTCTATCAGCCCCAGCATTTT. Protein: CASSFQGFYQPQHF.

The chain combines TRBV6-5 with TRBJ1-1; TRBD1 might be the D (5 bases). The CDR3 loop spans 15 amino acids. Trimming shortened V by 7 bases and J by 1 base, and 16 bases separated the two germline ends. The germline CDR1 and CDR2 sequences are MNHEY and SVGAGI. CDR3 sequence: CASINTGGGNTEAFF. Here the CDR3 DNA reads TGTGCCAGCATTAACACCGGGGGAGGGAACACTGAAGCTTTCTTT.

The genes are TRBV19 and TRBJ1-1; TRBD1 matches at 11 bases. Trimming at V came to 5 bases and at J to 4 bases, leaving 3 bases not matched to a gene. Germline V CDR1 and CDR2: LNHDA, SQIVND (reference sequence). The CDR3 sequence is 14 residues long. The CDR3 DNA sequence: TGTGCCAGTAGTCGGACAGGGGGCGGCACTGAAGCTTTCTTT. This gives the protein CASSRTGGGTEAFF.